The clone carrying this T cell receptor (beta chain) was observed a handful of times. One end of the junction fails to match germline, which may point to a read error. The CDR3 covers 16 residues. Germline assignment: CDR1 SSHAT and CDR2 FNYEAQ (reference sequence). This entry belongs to a study of cytotoxic CD8 clonotypes in ibrutinib-treated CLL. Data came from immunoSEQ multiplex PCR; TCRdb stores just in-frame clones and leaves some out. Among around 310,000 clones listed, around four fifths were seen once. TCR beta libraries used about 2 micrograms of DNA from cryopreserved PBMCs. V and J are TRBV7-7 and TRBJ2-2, with 13 bases identical to TRBD2. Source: PBMCs, taken before ibrutinib treatment. The TCR originated in a human donor with chronic lymphocytic leukemia. CDR3 region: CASSPRTSGSSGELFF. In nucleotides, the CDR3 is TGTGCTAGCAGCCCCAGGACTAGCGGGAGTTCCGGGGAGCTGTTTTTT.